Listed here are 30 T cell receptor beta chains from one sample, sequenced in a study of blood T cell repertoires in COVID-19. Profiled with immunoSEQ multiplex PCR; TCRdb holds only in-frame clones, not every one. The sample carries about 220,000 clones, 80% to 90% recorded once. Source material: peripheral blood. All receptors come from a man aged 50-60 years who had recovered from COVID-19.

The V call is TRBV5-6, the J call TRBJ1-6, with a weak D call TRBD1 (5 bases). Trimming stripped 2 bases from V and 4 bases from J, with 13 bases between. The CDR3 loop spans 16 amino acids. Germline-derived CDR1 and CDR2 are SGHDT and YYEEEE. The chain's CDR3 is CASSLGVVLYNSPLHF. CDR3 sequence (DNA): TGTGCCAGCAGCTTAGGGGTTGTCTTATATAATTCACCCCTCCACTTT.

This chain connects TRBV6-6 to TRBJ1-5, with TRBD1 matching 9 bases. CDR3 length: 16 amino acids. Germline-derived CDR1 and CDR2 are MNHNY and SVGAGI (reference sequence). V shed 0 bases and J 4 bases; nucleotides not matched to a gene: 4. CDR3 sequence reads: CASSYSGTGRNQPQHF. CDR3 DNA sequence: TGTGCCAGCAGTTACTCCGGGACAGGGCGGAATCAGCCCCAGCATTTT.

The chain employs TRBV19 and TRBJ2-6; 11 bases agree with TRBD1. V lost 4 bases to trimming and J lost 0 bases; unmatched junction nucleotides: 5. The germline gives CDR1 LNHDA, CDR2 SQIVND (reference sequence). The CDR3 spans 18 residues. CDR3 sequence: CASSRSGTGGSGANVLTF. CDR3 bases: TGTGCCAGTAGTAGGTCCGGGACAGGGGGCTCTGGGGCCAACGTCCTGACTTTC.

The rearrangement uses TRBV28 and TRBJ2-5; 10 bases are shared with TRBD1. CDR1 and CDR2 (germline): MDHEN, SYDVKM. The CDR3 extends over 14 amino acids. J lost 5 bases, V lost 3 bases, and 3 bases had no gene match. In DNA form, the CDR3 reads TGTGCCAGCAGTTTGGGACAGGGGTTCGAGACCCAGTACTTC. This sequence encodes CASSLGQGFETQYF.

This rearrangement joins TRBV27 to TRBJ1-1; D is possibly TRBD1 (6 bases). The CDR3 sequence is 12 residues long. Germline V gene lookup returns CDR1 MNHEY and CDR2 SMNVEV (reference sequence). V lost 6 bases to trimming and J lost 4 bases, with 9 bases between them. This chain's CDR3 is CASRRGGTEAFF. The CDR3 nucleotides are TGTGCCAGCAGAAGAGGGGGCACTGAAGCTTTCTTT.

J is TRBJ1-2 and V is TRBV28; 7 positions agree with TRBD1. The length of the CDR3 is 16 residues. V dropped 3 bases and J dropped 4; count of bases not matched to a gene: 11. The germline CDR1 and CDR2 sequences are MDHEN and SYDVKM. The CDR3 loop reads CASSLGTAKELYGYTF. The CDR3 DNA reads TGTGCCAGCAGTTTGGGGACAGCAAAGGAACTCTATGGCTACACCTTC.

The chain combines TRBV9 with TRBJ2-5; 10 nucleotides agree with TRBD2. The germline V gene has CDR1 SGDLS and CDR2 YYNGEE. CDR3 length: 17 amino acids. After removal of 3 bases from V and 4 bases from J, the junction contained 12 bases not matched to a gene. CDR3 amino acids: CASSEGGRSGRAETQYF. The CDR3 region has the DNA TGTGCCAGCAGCGAGGGGGGGCGAAGCGGGAGGGCAGAGACCCAGTACTTC.

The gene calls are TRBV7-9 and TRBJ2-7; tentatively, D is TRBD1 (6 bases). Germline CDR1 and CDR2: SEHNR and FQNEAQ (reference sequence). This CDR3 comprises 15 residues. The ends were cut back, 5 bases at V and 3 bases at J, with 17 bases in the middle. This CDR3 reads CASSPNRARFYEQYF. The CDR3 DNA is TGTGCCAGCAGCCCGAACAGGGCGAGGTTCTACGAGCAGTACTTC.

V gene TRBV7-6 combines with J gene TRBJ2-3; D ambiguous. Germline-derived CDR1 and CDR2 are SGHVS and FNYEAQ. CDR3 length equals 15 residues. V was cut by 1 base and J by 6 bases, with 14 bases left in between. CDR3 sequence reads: CASSLDVLVSDTQYF. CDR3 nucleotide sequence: TGTGCCAGCAGCTTAGATGTCTTAGTGTCGGATACGCAGTATTTT.

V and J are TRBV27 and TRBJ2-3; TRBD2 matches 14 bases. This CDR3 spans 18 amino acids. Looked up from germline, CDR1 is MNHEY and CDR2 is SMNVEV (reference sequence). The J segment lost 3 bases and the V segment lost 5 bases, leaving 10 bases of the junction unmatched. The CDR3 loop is CASSRRLAGGLGTDTQYF. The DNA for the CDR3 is TGTGCCAGCAGTCGACGACTAGCGGGAGGGCTGGGAACAGATACGCAGTATTTT.

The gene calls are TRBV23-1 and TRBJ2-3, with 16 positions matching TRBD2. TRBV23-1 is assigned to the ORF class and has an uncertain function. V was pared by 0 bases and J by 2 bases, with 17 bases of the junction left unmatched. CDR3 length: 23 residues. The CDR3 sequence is CASSQSEAGGTSGRELITDTQYF. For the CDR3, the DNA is TGCGCCAGCAGTCAATCTGAAGCAGGGGGGACTAGCGGGAGGGAACTCATCACAGATACGCAGTATTTT.

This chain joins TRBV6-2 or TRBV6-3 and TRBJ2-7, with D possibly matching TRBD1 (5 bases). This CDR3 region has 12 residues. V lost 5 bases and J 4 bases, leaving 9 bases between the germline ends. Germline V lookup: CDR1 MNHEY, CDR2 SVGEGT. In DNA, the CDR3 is TGTGCCAGCAGTATAAGGGGATACGAGCAGTACTTC. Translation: CASSIRGYEQYF.

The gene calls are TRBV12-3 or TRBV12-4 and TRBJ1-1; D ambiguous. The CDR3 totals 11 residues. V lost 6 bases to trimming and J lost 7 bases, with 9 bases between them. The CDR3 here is CASSSGSEAFF. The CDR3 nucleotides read TGTGCCAGCAGCTCAGGCAGTGAAGCTTTCTTT.

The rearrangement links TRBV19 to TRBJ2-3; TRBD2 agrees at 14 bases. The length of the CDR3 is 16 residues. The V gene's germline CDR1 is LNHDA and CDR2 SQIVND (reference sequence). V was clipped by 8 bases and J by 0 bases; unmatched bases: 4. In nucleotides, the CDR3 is TGTGCCAGTCGAAGACTAGCGGGAGGGAGCACAGATACGCAGTATTTT. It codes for CASRRLAGGSTDTQYF.

The CDR3 DNA reads TGTGCCAGCAGGGGGACAGCACTTAGCAATGAGCAGTTCTTC. Amino acids: CASRGTALSNEQFF. The chain couples TRBV6-5 to TRBJ2-1; 7 positions agree with TRBD1. This CDR3 has 14 amino acids. V lost 6 bases to trimming and J lost 6 bases; unmatched junction nucleotides: 8. CDR1 is MNHEY, CDR2 SVGAGI, per germline.

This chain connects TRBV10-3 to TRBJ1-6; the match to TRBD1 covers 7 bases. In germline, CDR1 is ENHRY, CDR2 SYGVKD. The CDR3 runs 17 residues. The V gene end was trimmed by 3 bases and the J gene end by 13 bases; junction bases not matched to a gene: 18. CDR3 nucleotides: TGTGCCATCAGTGATTTCGGGACAGTGAAAGGGGTAAGGCCCCTCCACTTT. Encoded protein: CAISDFGTVKGVRPLHF.

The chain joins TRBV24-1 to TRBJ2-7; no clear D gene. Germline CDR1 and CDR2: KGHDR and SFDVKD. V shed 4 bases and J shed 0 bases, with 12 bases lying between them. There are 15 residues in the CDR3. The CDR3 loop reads CATSESQVTSYEQYF. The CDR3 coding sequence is TGTGCCACCAGTGAGTCGCAGGTAACCTCCTACGAGCAGTACTTC.

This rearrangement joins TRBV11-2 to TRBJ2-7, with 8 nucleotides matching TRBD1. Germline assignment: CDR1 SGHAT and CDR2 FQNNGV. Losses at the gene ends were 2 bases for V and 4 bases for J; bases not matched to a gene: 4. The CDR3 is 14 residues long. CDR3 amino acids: CASSLSTGEYEQYF. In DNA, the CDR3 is TGTGCCAGCAGCTTATCGACAGGGGAGTACGAGCAGTACTTC.

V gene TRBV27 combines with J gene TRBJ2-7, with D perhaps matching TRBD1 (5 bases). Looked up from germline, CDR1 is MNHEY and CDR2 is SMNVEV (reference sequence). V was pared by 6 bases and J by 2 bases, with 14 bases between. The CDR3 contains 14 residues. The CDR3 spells CASRPDRITYEQYF. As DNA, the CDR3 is TGTGCCAGCAGACCCGACAGAATTACCTACGAGCAGTACTTC.

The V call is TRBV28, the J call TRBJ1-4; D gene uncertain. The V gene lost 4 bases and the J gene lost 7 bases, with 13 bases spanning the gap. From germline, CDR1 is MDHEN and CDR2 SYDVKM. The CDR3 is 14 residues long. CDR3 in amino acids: CASSSPGSGEKLFF. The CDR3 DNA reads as TGTGCCAGCAGTTCCCCCGGGTCGGGTGAAAAACTGTTTTTT.

CDR3 nucleotides: TGTGCCAGCAGTTTGTTCACTAGCTCGGGTCCCGGGGAGCTGTTTTTT. Translating it yields CASSLFTSSGPGELFF. The chain links TRBV28 to TRBJ2-2; possible D gene TRBD2, 6 bases. The CDR3 sequence is 16 residues long. The V end lost 3 bases, the J end lost 6 bases, and 17 bases lay between the germline ends. CDR1 and CDR2 from the germline V gene are MDHEN and SYDVKM.

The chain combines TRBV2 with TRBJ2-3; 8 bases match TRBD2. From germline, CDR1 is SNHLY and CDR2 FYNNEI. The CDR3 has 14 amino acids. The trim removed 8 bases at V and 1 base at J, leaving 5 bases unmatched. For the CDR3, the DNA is TGTGCCAGCGTCCGGGGACTAGGCACAGATACGCAGTATTTT. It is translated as CASVRGLGTDTQYF. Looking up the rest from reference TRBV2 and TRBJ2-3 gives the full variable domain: EPEVTQTPSHQVTQMGQEVILRCVPISNHLYFYWYRQILGQKVEFLVSFYNNEISEKSEIFDDQFSVERPDGSNFTLKIRSTKLEDSAMYFCASVRGLGTDTQYFGPGTRLTVL.

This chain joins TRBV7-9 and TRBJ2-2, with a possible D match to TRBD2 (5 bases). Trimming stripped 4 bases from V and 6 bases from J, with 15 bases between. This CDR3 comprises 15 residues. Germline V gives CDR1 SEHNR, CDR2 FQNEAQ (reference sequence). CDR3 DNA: TGTGCCAGCAGCTGGAGGCAGCGGTCCCCCGGGGAGCTGTTTTTT. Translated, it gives CASSWRQRSPGELFF.

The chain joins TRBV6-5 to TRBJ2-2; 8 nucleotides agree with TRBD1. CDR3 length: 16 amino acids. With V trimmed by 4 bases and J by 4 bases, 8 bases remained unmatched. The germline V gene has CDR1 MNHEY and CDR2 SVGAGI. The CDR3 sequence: CASSSLGQGITGELFF. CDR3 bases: TGTGCCAGCAGTTCCCTTGGACAGGGTATCACCGGGGAGCTGTTTTTT.

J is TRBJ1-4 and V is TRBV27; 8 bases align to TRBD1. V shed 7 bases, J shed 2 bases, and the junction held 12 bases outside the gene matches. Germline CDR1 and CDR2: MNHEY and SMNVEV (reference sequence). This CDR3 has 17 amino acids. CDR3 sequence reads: CASKSFSTGATNEKLFF. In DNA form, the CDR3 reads TGTGCCAGCAAAAGTTTCTCGACAGGGGCCACTAATGAAAAACTGTTTTTT.

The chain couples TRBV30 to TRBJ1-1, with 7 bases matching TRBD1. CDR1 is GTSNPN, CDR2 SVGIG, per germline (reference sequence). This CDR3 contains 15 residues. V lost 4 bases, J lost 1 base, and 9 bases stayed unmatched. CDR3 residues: CAWTKRGLPNTEAFF. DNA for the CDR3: TGTGCCTGGACCAAAAGGGGGCTGCCGAACACTGAAGCTTTCTTT.

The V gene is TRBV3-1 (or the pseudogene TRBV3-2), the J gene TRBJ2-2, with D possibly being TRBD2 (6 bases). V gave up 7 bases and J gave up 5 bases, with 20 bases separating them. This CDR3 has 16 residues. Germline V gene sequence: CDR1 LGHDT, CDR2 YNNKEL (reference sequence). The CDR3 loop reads CASIRGTGSGTGELFF. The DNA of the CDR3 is TGTGCCAGCATCCGCGGGACGGGGAGCGGTACCGGGGAGCTGTTTTTT.

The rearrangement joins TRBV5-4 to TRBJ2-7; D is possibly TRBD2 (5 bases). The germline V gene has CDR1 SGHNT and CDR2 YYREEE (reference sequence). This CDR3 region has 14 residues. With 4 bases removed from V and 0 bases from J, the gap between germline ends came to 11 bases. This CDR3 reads CASSTGMPSYEQYF. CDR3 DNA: TGTGCCAGCAGCACCGGGATGCCCTCCTACGAGCAGTACTTC.

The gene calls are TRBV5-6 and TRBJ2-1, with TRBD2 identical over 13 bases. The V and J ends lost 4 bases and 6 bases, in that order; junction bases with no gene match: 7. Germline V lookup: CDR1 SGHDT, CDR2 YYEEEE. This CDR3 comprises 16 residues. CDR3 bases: TGTGCCAGCAGCAGAGTGGGACTAGCGGGAATCAATGAGCAGTTCTTC. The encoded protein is CASSRVGLAGINEQFF.

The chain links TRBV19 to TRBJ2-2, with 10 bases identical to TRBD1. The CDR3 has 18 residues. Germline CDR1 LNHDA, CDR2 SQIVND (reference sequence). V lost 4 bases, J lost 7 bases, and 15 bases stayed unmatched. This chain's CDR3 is CASSSPRQGAGLSGELFF. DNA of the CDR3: TGTGCCAGTAGTAGCCCTAGACAGGGGGCTGGTCTAAGCGGGGAGCTGTTTTTT.